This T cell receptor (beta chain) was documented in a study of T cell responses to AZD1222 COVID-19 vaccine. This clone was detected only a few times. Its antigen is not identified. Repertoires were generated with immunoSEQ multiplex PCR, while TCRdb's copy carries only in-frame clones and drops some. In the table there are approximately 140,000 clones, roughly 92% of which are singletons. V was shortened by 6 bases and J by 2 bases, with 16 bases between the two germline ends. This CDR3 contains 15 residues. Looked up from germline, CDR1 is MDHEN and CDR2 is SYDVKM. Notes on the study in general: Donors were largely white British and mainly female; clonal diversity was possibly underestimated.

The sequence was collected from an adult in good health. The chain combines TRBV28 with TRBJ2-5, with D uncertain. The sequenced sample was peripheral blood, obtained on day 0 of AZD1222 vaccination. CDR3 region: CASSPRVTYQETQYF. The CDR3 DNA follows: TGTGCCAGCAGCCCTAGGGTTACGTATCAAGAGACCCAGTACTTC.